This T cell receptor beta chain came from a study of shared clonotypes between healthy human individuals (dated by TCRdb to about 2020). For the wider study: The cohort comprised two women and three men aged 18 to 49 years. For each donor, CD4 naive and CD4 memory were each given three plates, CD8 naive was given two plates, and CD8 memory was given one plate. To estimate repertoire size and how much clonotypes are shared between individuals, the study performed deep sequencing of blood TCR repertoires from roughly five healthy adults. To increase sequencing depth and limit assay-specific biases, different laboratories used diverse techniques to prepare libraries and sequence TCR repertoires. Between about 0.9 and 9 billion PBMCs per donor were obtained by leukapheresis.

For this clone: There is no known antigen for this receptor. No much larger clone exists at a distance of one base, and base qualities are not known.

Beyond this particular receptor, the publication reports: The small number of donors limited the genetic and exposure-history diversity represented. Rarefaction of sorted-subset datasets indicated incomplete sequencing despite the large sequencing depth. Only blood was sampled, and tissue TCR repertoires likely differ from those in blood. Clonotypes shared by all four sorted-subset donors showed higher generation probabilities than non-shared clonotypes. Pairwise subsampling indicated that sequencing depth was expected to affect the degree of clonotype sharing among donors. Across a few donors, about 5.2% of naive CD4, around 3.3% of naive CD8, approximately 2.5% of memory CD4, and 0.4% of memory CD8 clonotypes were shared. Larger estimated clonotype richness was generally found for naive subsets than for memory subsets.

Using the deep immunoSEQ assay, TCR CDR3 regions were amplified from genomic DNA by multiplex PCR. Genomic DNA extracted from each cell subset was distributed evenly over all wells of several immunoSEQ 96-well plates, and each plate served as one replicate. Each replicate PCR for sorted subsets received about 0.2 ug genomic DNA, equal to about 30,000 T cell genomes. Purified libraries were quantified with a Qubit 3.0 fluorometer, sized on a Bioanalyzer 2100, and re-quantified with the KAPA Library Quantification kit. Every immunoSEQ 96-well plate was sequenced on a dedicated single-read 150-cycle Illumina NextSeq 550 flow cell. As for the original processing: Because the immunoSEQ output included only junctional sequences and no quality scores, the filtering could not be the same as the filtering used for full-length reads. To assign V/J genes and CDR3, sequences were annotated using PyIR, a Python wrapper for IgBLAST v1.9, with IMGT germline references. Any read was removed if the V/J assignment was weak (E-value above 1e-6), the CDR3 was missing, or the read contained stop codons, out-of-frame junctions, or ambiguous translated residues. V3J clonotypes were defined as sequences sharing an identical inferred V gene, J gene, and CDR3 amino acid sequence. To compute the percentage overlap between repertoires, the number of shared unique clonotypes was divided by the size of the smaller repertoire. Repertoire richness was assessed with RTK rarefaction, the Chao1 estimator, and Recon v2.1 estimates of unobserved clonotypes. OLGA was used to compute generation probabilities for all TCRbeta clonotypes that the gDNA method yielded from several donors. The table comes from immuneACCESS by way of TCRdb, which keeps in-frame sequences with V and J called. Part of the clones is missing from these tables; in studies checked, under half for an unresolved V gene and the rest for unknown reasons. Clone size and the V and J calls come from that table; the DNA yielded D and trimming. This sample holds about 660,000 clones; roughly 70% were observed only once. The ten largest make up 1.7% of the sample.

Healthy HIV-negative adults with no recently reported acute infections or vaccinations were included as donors. Only Caucasian adults living in Nashville, Tennessee, USA were represented among the donors. CD4+ T cells were enriched through magnetic negative selection, after which naive cells were positively selected on CD45RA and the remaining negative fraction served as the memory subset. Blood was obtained by leukapheresis, after which PBMCs were separated by Ficoll-Histopaque density gradient centrifugation and cryopreserved in liquid nitrogen vapor phase. Analytical flow cytometry was used to check the purity and quantity of each magnetically sorted T cell population. From each sorted fraction, genomic DNA was isolated and quantified by UV absorbance on a Nanodrop 2000c. The sample consisted of memory CD4+ T cells sorted from blood. The sample's cell subset or site label, decoded: CD45RA-negative fraction. This sequence originates from a woman aged 30 to 39 in good health.

CDR3 sequence: CASRGGAEVQFF. The bases read TGTGCCAGCAGAGGTGGGGCCGAAGTACAATTCTTC. The V and J segments used are TRBV11-2 and TRBJ2-1; TRBD1 is perhaps the D gene, given 5 matching bases. In the germline V gene, CDR1 corresponds to SGHAT and CDR2 to FQNNGV. Trimming costs V 6 bases and J 16 bases, and their ends lie 19 bases apart. Including cysteine and phenylalanine, the CDR3 has 12 amino acids. Solely the CDR3 DNA is kept, with 36 bases framed from the first base.